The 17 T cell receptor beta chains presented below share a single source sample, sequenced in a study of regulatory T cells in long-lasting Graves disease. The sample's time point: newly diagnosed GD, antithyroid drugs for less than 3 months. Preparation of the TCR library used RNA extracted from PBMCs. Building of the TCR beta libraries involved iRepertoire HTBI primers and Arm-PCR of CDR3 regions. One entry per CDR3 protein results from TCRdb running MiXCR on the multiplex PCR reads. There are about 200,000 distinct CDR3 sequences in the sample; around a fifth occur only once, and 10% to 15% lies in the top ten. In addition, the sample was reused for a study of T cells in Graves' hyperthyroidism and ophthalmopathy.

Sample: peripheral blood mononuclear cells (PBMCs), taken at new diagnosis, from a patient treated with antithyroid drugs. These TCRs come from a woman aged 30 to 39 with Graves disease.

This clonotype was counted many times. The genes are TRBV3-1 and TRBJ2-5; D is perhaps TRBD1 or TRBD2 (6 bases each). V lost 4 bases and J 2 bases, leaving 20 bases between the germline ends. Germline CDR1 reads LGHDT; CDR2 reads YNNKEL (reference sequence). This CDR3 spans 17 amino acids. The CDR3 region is CASSPRLGGGGQETQYF. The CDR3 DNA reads TGTGCCAGCAGCCCCAGGTTAGGAGGGGGTGGTCAAGAGACCCAGTACTTC.

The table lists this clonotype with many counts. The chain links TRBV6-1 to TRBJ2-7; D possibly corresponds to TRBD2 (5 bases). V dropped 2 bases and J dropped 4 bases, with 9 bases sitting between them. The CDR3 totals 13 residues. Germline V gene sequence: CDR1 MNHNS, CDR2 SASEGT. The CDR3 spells CASSEKWEYEQYF. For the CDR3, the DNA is TGTGCCAGCAGTGAAAAGTGGGAGTACGAGCAGTACTTC.

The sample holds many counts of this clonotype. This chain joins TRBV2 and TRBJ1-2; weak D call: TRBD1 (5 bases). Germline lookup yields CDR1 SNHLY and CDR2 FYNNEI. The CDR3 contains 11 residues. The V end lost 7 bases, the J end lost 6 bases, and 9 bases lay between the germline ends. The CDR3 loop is CASTGDHGYTF. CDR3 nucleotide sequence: TGTGCCAGCACGGGGGATCATGGCTACACCTTC.

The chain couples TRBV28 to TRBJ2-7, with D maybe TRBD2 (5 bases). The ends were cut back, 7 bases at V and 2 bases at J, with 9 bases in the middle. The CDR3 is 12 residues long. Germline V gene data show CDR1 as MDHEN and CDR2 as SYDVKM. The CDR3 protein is CASKAGPYEQYF. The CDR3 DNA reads TGTGCCAGCAAGGCGGGTCCCTACGAGCAGTACTTC.

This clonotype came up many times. The DNA of the CDR3 is TGTGCCAGCTCACCACCGGGTGGGGATACGCAGTATTTT. This sequence encodes CASSPPGGDTQYF. V usage is TRBV18 and J usage is TRBJ2-3; no clear D gene. V lost 0 bases and J 6 bases, leaving 7 bases between the germline ends. Germline V CDR1 and CDR2: KGHSH, LQKENI. CDR3 length equals 13 residues.

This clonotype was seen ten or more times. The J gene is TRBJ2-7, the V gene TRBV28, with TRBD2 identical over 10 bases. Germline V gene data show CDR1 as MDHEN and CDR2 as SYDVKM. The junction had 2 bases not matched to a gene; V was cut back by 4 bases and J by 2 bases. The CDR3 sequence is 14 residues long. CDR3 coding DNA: TGTGCCAGCAGTTCAGCGGGAGGGACCTACGAGCAGTACTTC. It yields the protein CASSSAGGTYEQYF.

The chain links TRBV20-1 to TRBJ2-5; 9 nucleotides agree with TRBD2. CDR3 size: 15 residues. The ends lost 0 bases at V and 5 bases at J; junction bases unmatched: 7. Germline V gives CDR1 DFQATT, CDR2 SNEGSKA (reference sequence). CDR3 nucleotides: TGCAGTGCTAGAGATAGGCTAGCGGGATGGGAGACCCAGTACTTC. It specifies CSARDRLAGWETQYF.

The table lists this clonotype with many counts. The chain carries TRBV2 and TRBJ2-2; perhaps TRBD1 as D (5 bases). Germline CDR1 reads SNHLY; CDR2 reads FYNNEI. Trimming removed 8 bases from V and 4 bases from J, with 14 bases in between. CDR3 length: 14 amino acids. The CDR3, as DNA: TGTGCCAGCGTATGGCCAGGGCCCACCGGGGAGCTGTTTTTT. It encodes CASVWPGPTGELFF.

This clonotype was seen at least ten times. CDR3 sequence reads: CASSLGGLGGYTF. The CDR3 DNA sequence: TGTGCCAGCAGTTTAGGGGGGTTGGGTGGCTACACCTTC. The V gene is TRBV27, the J gene TRBJ1-2; perhaps TRBD1 as D (5 bases). V was pared by 2 bases and J by 7 bases, with 11 bases between. The CDR3 contains 13 residues. Germline values: CDR1 MNHEY, CDR2 SMNVEV (reference sequence).

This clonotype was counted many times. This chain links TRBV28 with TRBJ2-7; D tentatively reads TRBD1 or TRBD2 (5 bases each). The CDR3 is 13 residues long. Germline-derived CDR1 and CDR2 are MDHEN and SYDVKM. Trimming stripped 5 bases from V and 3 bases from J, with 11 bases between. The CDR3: CASSPGTDYEQYF. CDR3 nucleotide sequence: TGTGCCAGCAGTCCCGGGACGGACTACGAGCAGTACTTC.

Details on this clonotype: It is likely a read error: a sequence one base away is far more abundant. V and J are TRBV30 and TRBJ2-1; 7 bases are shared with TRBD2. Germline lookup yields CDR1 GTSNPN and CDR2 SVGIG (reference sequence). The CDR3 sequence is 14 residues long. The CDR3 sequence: CAWRDGGRGETQHF. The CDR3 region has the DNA TGTGCCTGGAGGGACGGGGGGAGAGGAGAGACCCAGCACTTC.

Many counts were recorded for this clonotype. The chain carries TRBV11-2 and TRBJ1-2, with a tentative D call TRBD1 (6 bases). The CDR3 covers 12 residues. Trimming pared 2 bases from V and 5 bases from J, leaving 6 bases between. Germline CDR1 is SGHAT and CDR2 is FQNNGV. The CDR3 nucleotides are TGTGCCAGCAGCTTACAGGGGTATGGCTACACCTTC. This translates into CASSLQGYGYTF.

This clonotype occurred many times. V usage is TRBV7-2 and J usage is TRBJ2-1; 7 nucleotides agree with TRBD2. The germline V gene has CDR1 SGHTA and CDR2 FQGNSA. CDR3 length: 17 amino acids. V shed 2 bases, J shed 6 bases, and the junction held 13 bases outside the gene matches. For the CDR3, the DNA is TGTGCCAGCAGCTTATTAGGGAGCGGGATTAGGTTCAATGAGCAGTTCTTC. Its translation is CASSLLGSGIRFNEQFF.

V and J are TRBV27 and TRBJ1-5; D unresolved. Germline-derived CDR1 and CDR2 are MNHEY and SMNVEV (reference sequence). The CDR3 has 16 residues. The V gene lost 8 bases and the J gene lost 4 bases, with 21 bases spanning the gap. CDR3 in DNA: TGTGCCAGCGGATCGCCCACTGGACGGTTGAATCAGCCCCAGCATTTT. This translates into CASGSPTGRLNQPQHF.

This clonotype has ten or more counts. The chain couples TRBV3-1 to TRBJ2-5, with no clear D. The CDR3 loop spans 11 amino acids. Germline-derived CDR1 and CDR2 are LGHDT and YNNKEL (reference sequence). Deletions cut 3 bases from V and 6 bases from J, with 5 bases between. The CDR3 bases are TGTGCCAGCAGCCAGGACCAGACCCAGTACTTC. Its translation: CASSQDQTQYF.

In DNA, the CDR3 is TGCAGCGCTTTCGGACAGGGGGTTACCTACGAGCAGTACTTC. Protein sequence: CSAFGQGVTYEQYF. This chain joins TRBV29-1 and TRBJ2-7; 10 bases align to TRBD1. CDR1 and CDR2 (germline): SQVTM, ANQGSEA. The ends lost 7 bases at V and 2 bases at J; junction bases unmatched: 8. This CDR3 region has 14 residues.

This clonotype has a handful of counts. The CDR3 DNA follows: TGTGCCAGCAGCCAAGATGGGACTAGCGAAAGCTCCTACAATGAGCAGTTCTTC. Protein sequence: CASSQDGTSESSYNEQFF. The genes are TRBV4-2 and TRBJ2-1, with 10 bases that match TRBD2. This CDR3 contains 18 residues. V lost 0 bases to trimming and J lost 0 bases; unmatched junction nucleotides: 5. CDR1 and CDR2 from the germline V gene are LGHNA and YNFKEQ.